This T cell receptor (beta chain) was retrieved from a study of T cells after posttransplantation cyclophosphamide. Cells defined as naive were viable CD3+CD4+ or CD3+CD8+ and CCR7+CD45RA+CD45RO-CD95-CD27+CD28+. CDR1 and CDR2 from the germline V gene are MNHNY and SVGAGI (reference sequence). There are 15 residues in the CDR3. V lost 6 bases, J lost 1 base, and 15 bases lay in between. Produced via immunoSEQ multiplex PCR; TCRdb's table is partial and in-frame only. Of tens of thousands of clones in the sample, under 99% are singletons; the top ten hold 0.16%. The V gene is TRBV6-6, the J gene TRBJ2-5; D might be TRBD2 (5 bases). What was sequenced was naive CD4+ T cells sorted from PBMCs. This sequence was found in a man aged 35-49 years in good health, CMV-negative, and a related stem cell transplant donor. As DNA, the CDR3 is TGTGCCAGCAGCCACCCCCGGGAAATCCAAGAGACCCAGTACTTC. Its translation: CASSHPREIQETQYF.